The T cell receptor beta chain described here comes from a study of T cells in localized non-small cell lung cancer. Study outcomes and limitations: Heterogeneity remains possible because sequencing was limited to only one tumor region. Uninvolved adjacent lung showed peak T cell clonality, exceeding tumor.

This clone showed up just a few times. Its matching antigen is unknown. Assay: immunoSEQ multiplex PCR; the TCRdb copy retains only in-frame clones and omits some. The sample consists of 20,000 or so clones, about 80% of them appearing once. The V and J ends lost 6 bases and 8 bases, in that order; junction bases with no gene match: 7. Per germline, CDR1 SGHVS and CDR2 FQNEAQ. The CDR3 runs to 14 residues. The V and J genes are TRBV7-8 and TRBJ2-2, with 9 positions matching TRBD2. The material was peripheral blood, obtained before any cancer treatment. This TCR was recovered from a man aged 35 to 70 with stage I lung adenocarcinoma. The CDR3 sequence is CASSYLAGAGELFF. Here the CDR3 DNA reads TGTGCCAGCAGTTATTTAGCGGGAGCGGGGGAGCTGTTTTTT.